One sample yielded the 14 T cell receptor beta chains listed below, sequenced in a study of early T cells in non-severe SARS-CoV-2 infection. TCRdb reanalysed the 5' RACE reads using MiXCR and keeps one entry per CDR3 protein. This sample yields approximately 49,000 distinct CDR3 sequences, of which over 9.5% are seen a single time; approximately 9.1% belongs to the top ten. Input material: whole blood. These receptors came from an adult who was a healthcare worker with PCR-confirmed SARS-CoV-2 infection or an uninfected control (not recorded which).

CDR3 residues: CASSVEPGEKPQHF. Written as DNA, the CDR3 is TGTGCCAGCAGCGTAGAACCGGGGGAGAAGCCCCAGCATTTT. The chain joins TRBV9 to TRBJ1-5, with a tentative D call TRBD1 (5 bases). Between the trimmed V and J ends, which lost 0 bases and 8 bases, there was a span of 12 bases. The germline V gene encodes CDR1 SGDLS and CDR2 YYNGEE. The CDR3 length is 14 residues.

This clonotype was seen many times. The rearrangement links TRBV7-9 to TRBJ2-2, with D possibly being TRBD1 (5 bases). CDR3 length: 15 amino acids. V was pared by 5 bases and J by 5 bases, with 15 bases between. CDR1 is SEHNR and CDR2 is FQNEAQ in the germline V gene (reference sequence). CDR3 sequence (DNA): TGTGCCAGCAGCCGACCGGACCCAGGGACCGGGGAGCTGTTTTTT. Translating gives CASSRPDPGTGELFF.

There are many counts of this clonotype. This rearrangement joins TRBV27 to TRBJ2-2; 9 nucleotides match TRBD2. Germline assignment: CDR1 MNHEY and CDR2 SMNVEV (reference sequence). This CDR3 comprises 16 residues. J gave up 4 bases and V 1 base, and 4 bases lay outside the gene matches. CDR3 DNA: TGTGCCAGCAGTTTATTAGCGGGAGTAAGCACCGGGGAGCTGTTTTTT. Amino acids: CASSLLAGVSTGELFF.

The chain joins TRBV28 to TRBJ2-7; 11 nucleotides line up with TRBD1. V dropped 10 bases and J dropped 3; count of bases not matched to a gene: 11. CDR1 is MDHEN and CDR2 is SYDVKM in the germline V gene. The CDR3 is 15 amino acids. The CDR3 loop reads CAIRPAGTGGYEQYF. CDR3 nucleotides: TGTGCCATCCGCCCCGCCGGGACAGGGGGCTACGAGCAGTACTTC. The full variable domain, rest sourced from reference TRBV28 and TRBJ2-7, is DVKVTQSSRYLVKRTGEKVFLECVQDMDHENMFWYRQDPGLGLRLIYFSYDVKMKEKGDIPEGYSVSREKKERFSLILESASTNQTSMYLCAIRPAGTGGYEQYFGPGTRLTVT.

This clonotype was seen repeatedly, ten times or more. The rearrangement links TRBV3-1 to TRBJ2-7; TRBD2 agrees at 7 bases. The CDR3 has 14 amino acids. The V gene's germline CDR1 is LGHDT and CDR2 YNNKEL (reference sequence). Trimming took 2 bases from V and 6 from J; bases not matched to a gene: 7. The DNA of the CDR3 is TGTGCCAGCAGCCAAAACCCACTAGCGCTCGAGCAGTACTTC. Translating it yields CASSQNPLALEQYF.

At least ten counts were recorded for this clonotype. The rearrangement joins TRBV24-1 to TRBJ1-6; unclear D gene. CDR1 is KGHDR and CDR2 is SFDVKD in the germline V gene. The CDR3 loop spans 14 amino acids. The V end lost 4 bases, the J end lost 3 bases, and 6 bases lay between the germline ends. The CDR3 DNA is TGTGCCACCAGTGAAGGGTTCTATAATTCACCCCTCCACTTT. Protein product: CATSEGFYNSPLHF.

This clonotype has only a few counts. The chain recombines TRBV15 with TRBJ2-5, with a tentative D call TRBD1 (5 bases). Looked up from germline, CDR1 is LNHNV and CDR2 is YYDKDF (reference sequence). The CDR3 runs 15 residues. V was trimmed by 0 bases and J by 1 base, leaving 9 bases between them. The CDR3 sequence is CATSRDRGIQETQYF. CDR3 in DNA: TGTGCCACCAGCAGAGATAGGGGAATCCAAGAGACCCAGTACTTC.

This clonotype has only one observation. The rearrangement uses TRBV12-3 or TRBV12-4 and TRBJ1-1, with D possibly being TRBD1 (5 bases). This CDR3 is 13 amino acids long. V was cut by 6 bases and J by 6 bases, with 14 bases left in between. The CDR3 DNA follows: TGTGCCAGCAGCCTACCCCCGGGGGCTGAAGCTTTCTTT. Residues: CASSLPPGAEAFF.

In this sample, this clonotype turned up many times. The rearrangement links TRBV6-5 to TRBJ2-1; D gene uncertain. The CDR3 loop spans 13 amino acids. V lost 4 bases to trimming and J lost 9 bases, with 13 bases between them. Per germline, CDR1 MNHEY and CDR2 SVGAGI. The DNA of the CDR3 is TGTGCCAGCAGTTCTATTATCTTAGGTGAGCAGTTCTTC. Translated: CASSSIILGEQFF.

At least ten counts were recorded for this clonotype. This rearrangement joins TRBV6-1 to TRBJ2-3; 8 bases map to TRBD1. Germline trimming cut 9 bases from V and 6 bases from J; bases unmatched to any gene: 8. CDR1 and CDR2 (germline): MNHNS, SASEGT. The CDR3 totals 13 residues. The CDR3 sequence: CASLRGLQDTQYF. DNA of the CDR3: TGTGCCAGTCTCAGGGGGCTGCAGGATACGCAGTATTTT.

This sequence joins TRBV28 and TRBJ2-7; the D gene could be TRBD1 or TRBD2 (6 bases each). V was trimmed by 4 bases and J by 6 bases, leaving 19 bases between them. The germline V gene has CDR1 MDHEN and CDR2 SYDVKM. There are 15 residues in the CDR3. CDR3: CASSSRGGGKIEQYF. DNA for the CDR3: TGTGCCAGCAGTTCCCGTGGAGGGGGTAAAATCGAGCAGTACTTC.

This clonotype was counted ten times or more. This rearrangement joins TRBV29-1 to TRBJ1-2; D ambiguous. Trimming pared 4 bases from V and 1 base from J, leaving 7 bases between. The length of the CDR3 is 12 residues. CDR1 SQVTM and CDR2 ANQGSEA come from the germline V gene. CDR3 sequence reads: CSVGEINYGYTF. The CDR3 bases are TGCAGCGTTGGGGAGATTAACTATGGCTACACCTTC. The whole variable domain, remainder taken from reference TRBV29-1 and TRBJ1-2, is SAVISQKPSRDICQRGTSLTIQCQVDSQVTMMFWYRQQPGQSLTLIATANQGSEATYESGFVIDKFPISRPNLTFSTLTVSNMSPEDSSIYLCSVGEINYGYTFGSGTRLTVV.

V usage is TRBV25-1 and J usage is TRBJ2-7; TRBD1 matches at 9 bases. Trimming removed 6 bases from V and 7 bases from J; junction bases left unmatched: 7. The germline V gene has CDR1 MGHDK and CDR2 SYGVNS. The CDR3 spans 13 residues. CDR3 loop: CASRGQGRREQYF. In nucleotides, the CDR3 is TGTGCCAGCAGAGGACAGGGGCGACGGGAGCAGTACTTC.

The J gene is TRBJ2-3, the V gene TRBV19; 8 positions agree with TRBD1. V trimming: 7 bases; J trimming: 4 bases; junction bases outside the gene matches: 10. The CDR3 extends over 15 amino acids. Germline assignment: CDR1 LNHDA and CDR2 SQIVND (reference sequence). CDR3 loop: CASIAGTGGADTQYF. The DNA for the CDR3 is TGTGCCAGTATCGCCGGGACAGGAGGAGCAGATACGCAGTATTTT.